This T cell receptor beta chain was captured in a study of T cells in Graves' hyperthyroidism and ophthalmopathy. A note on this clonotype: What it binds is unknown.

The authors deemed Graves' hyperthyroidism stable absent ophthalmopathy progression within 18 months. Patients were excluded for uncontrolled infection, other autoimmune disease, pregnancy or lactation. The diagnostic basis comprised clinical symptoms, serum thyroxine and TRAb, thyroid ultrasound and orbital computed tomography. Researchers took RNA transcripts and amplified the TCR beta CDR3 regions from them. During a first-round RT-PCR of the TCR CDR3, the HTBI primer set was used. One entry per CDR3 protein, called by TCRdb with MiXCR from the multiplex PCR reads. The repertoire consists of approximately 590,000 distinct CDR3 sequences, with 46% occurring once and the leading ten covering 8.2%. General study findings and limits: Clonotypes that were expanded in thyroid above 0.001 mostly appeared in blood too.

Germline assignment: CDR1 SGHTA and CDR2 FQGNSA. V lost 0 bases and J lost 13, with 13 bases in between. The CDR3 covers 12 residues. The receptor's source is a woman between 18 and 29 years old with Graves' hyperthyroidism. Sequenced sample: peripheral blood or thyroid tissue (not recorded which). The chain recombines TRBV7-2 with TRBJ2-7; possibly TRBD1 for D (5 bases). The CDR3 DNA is TGTGCCAGCAGCTTAGCGGGGCACGGGTCCTACTTC. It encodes CASSLAGHGSYF.